This TCR beta chain emerged from a study of blood T cell repertoires in COVID-19. Study details: The United States, Italy and Spain provided the acute and convalescent COVID-19 samples.

The V and J ends lost 5 bases and 9 bases respectively, with 23 bases between them. The V gene's germline CDR1 is GTSNPN and CDR2 SVGIG (reference sequence). The CDR3 sequence is 15 residues long. The data were produced by immunoSEQ multiplex PCR, yet TCRdb's version contains in-frame clones alone and is incomplete. The profile shows around 250,000 clones, about 91% of them singletons. This receptor was identified in a human donor in a cohort exposed to, infected with or recovered from COVID-19 (not recorded which). The donor label of this sample is uncertain. The sequenced sample was PBMCs or T cells enriched from blood (not recorded which). V is TRBV30 and J is TRBJ2-1; tentatively, D is TRBD1 (5 bases). CDR3 in amino acids: CAWDPGSTSQGEQFF. For the CDR3, the DNA is TGTGCCTGGGACCCCGGGTCCACGAGCCAGGGTGAGCAGTTCTTC.